The 29 T cell receptor beta chains presented below share a single source sample, sequenced in a study of T cell responses to AZD1222 COVID-19 vaccine. Only in-frame clones appear in the TCRdb table, and some are missing; sequencing was by immunoSEQ multiplex PCR. The sample consists of 100,000 or so clones, 91% of them appearing once. The specimen comprised peripheral blood, sampled on day 0 of AZD1222 vaccination. The receptors here all came from an adult in good health.

The CDR3 DNA reads as TGTGCCAGCAGCCAAGGTCTCTCTTCCTCCGGAAACACCATATATTTT. Residues: CASSQGLSSSGNTIYF. The J gene is TRBJ1-3, the V gene TRBV6-6; the D is unclear. The germline V gene encodes CDR1 MNHNY and CDR2 SVGAGI (reference sequence). This CDR3 is 16 amino acids long. V dropped 6 bases and J dropped 4 bases, with 19 bases sitting between them.

This chain connects TRBV24-1 to TRBJ1-2; TRBD1 is a possible D gene (5 bases). The CDR3 has 13 amino acids. Germline V CDR1 and CDR2: KGHDR, SFDVKD. V gave up 5 bases and J gave up 8 bases, with 14 bases separating them. The CDR3 bases are TGTGCCACCAGTGCTTCAGGGACTTCGGGCTACACCTTC. Translation: CATSASGTSGYTF.

For this clone: At one end, the junction sequence differs from germline, possibly due to a read error. The V gene is TRBV29-1, the J gene TRBJ2-7; weak D call: TRBD1 (5 bases). The CDR3 is made up of 15 amino acids. The V gene's germline CDR1 is SQVTM and CDR2 ANQGSEA. The CDR3 DNA reads as TGCAGCGTGGGGTTGATGTTGGGGCGATCCTCCGAGCAGTACTTC. Translation gives CSVGLMLGRSSEQYF.

V is TRBV10-3 and J is TRBJ1-1; D gene uncertain. Germline CDR1 ENHRY, CDR2 SYGVKD. This CDR3 region has 12 residues. The V end lost 4 bases, the J end lost 1 base, and 4 bases lay between the germline ends. CDR3 loop: CAISGGNTEAFF. The DNA of the CDR3 is TGTGCCATCAGTGGGGGGAACACTGAAGCTTTCTTT.

The chain employs TRBV7-8 and TRBJ1-2; the match to TRBD1 covers 9 bases. J gave up 4 bases and V 4 bases, and 13 bases lay outside the gene matches. Looked up from germline, CDR1 is SGHVS and CDR2 is FQNEAQ. This CDR3 has 17 amino acids. This CDR3 reads CASSSPLVGTGSYGYTF. The CDR3 nucleotides are TGTGCCAGCAGCTCCCCCCTCGTGGGGACAGGGTCCTATGGCTACACCTTC.

This chain joins TRBV19 and TRBJ2-5, with 8 bases aligning to TRBD2. The CDR3 contains 16 residues. J gave up 0 bases and V 8 bases, and 11 bases lay outside the gene matches. The V gene's germline CDR1 is LNHDA and CDR2 SQIVND (reference sequence). CDR3 residues: CASRGRRRGDQETQYF. DNA of the CDR3: TGTGCCAGTCGAGGGCGTAGGCGGGGGGACCAAGAGACCCAGTACTTC.

The chain links TRBV19 to TRBJ1-5, with D unresolved. Germline values: CDR1 LNHDA, CDR2 SQIVND (reference sequence). Trimming removed 5 bases at V and 3 bases at J, with 8 bases between. The CDR3 extends over 13 amino acids. DNA of the CDR3: TGTGCCAGTAGTTCCTCTCACAATCAGCCCCAGCATTTT. This translates into CASSSSHNQPQHF.

In regard to this clone: The same CDR3 is also encoded by other DNA sequences in this sample. The chain is built from TRBV12-3 or TRBV12-4 and TRBJ2-1; D is unclear. The CDR3 length is 11 residues. Trimming left V 2 bases short and J 8 bases short, with 4 bases between. CDR3 in DNA: TGTGCCAGCAGTTTACGAGATGAGCAGTTCTTC. Protein sequence: CASSLRDEQFF.

This clone has more than one count but fewer than ten. The same CDR3 also results from other DNA sequences found in this sample. This chain joins TRBV7-2 and TRBJ2-7; tentative D call: TRBD1 (6 bases). There are 14 residues in the CDR3. The V gene lost 1 base and the J gene lost 2 bases, with 9 bases spanning the gap. Germline V gene sequence: CDR1 SGHTA, CDR2 FQGNSA. The CDR3 DNA reads as TGTGCCAGCAGCTTAGTACAGGGAACCTACGAGCAGTACTTC. Protein: CASSLVQGTYEQYF.

This chain joins TRBV28 and TRBJ1-2; D unresolved. The CDR3 length is 13 residues. Germline CDR1 reads MDHEN; CDR2 reads SYDVKM. With 2 bases removed from V and 3 bases from J, the gap between germline ends came to 7 bases. The CDR3 here is CASSLGKDYGYTF. Written as DNA, the CDR3 is TGTGCCAGCAGTTTAGGGAAGGACTATGGCTACACCTTC.

The CDR3 sequence: CSVSTGGINEKLFF. The CDR3 nucleotides read TGCAGCGTTTCTACAGGGGGCATTAATGAAAAACTGTTTTTT. The rearrangement uses TRBV29-1 and TRBJ1-4; 9 nucleotides agree with TRBD1. The ends lost 5 bases at V and 4 bases at J; junction bases unmatched: 5. CDR1 is SQVTM, CDR2 ANQGSEA, per germline. The CDR3 has 14 residues. The whole variable domain, filled in from reference TRBV29-1 and TRBJ1-4, reads SAVISQKPSRDICQRGTSLTIQCQVDSQVTMMFWYRQQPGQSLTLIATANQGSEATYESGFVIDKFPISRPNLTFSTLTVSNMSPEDSSIYLCSVSTGGINEKLFFGSGTQLSVL.

V is TRBV7-8 and J is TRBJ2-7; unclear D gene. Germline CDR1 and CDR2: SGHVS and FQNEAQ. The CDR3 is 17 residues long. Trimming took 7 bases from V and 6 from J, leaving 28 bases between them. The CDR3, as DNA: TGTGCCAGCACCCAAGAGGCGACCAACCTTTTGCTCTCCGAGCAGTACTTC. This translates into CASTQEATNLLLSEQYF.

CDR3: CASSVAPDGKETQYF. CDR3 bases: TGTGCCAGCAGCGTAGCTCCGGACGGGAAAGAGACCCAGTACTTC. V is TRBV9 and J is TRBJ2-5; maybe TRBD2 (5 bases). Germline CDR1 SGDLS, CDR2 YYNGEE. This CDR3 contains 15 residues. The germline V and J ends were trimmed by 0 bases and 3 bases, with 12 bases remaining between them.

The chain combines TRBV9 with TRBJ2-3; 8 nucleotides line up with TRBD2. Germline trimming cut 5 bases from V and 1 base from J; bases unmatched to any gene: 9. The CDR3 totals 16 residues. The germline V gene encodes CDR1 SGDLS and CDR2 YYNGEE. CDR3 in amino acids: CASSVLPTSGTDTQYF. As DNA, the CDR3 is TGTGCCAGCAGTGTTCTACCGACTAGCGGCACAGATACGCAGTATTTT.

This clone was counted once. V and J are TRBV29-1 and TRBJ1-3, with D perhaps TRBD1 (6 bases). Trimming removed 6 bases from V and 0 bases from J, with 15 bases in between. This CDR3 is 15 amino acids long. CDR1 and CDR2 from the germline V gene are SQVTM and ANQGSEA. For the CDR3, the DNA is TGCAGCGTCCAGGGGATGGAAACCTCTGGAAACACCATATATTTT. Residues: CSVQGMETSGNTIYF.

The chain has TRBV7-2 and TRBJ1-1, with TRBD1 as a possible D gene (6 bases). Trimming stripped 0 bases from V and 1 base from J, with 9 bases between. Germline-derived CDR1 and CDR2 are SGHTA and FQGNSA. CDR3 length equals 15 residues. The CDR3 reads CASSLALGANTEAFF. The DNA for the CDR3 is TGTGCCAGCAGCTTAGCGCTGGGGGCGAACACTGAAGCTTTCTTT. The whole variable domain, remainder taken from reference TRBV7-2 and TRBJ1-1, is GAGVSQSPSNKVTEKGKDVELRCDPISGHTALYWYRQSLGQGLEFLIYFQGNSAPDKSGLPSDRFSAERTGGSVSTLTIQRTQQEDSAVYLCASSLALGANTEAFFGQGTRLTVV.

The CDR3 sequence: CASSYSTGLDEQFF. The CDR3 DNA reads TGTGCCAGCAGTTACTCGACGGGACTAGACGAGCAGTTCTTC. The J gene is TRBJ2-1, the V gene TRBV6-2 or TRBV6-3, with 8 bases fitting TRBD2. The CDR3 is 14 amino acids. V shed 0 bases and J 10 bases; nucleotides not matched to a gene: 5. Germline CDR1 and CDR2: MNHEY and SVGEGT.

V and J are TRBV4-3 and TRBJ2-5; D assignment may be TRBD1 or TRBD2 (5 bases each). Trimming left V 4 bases short and J 5 bases short, with 17 bases between. Germline-derived CDR1 and CDR2 are LGHNA and YSLEER. The CDR3 is made up of 15 amino acids. CDR3: CASSPGTAPRETQYF. Written as DNA, the CDR3 is TGCGCCAGCAGCCCGGGGACCGCTCCACGGGAGACCCAGTACTTC.

The rearrangement joins TRBV30 to TRBJ2-2, with D unresolved. This CDR3 has 15 residues. Germline values: CDR1 GTSNPN, CDR2 SVGIG (reference sequence). V lost 3 bases and J 0 bases, leaving 11 bases between the germline ends. The CDR3 loop reads CAWSRTGPNTGELFF. The CDR3 DNA is TGTGCCTGGAGCAGGACGGGCCCGAACACCGGGGAGCTGTTTTTT.

This chain links TRBV7-2 with TRBJ2-5; 14 positions agree with TRBD2. The germline V gene has CDR1 SGHTA and CDR2 FQGNSA. The J segment lost 3 bases and the V segment lost 1 base, leaving 4 bases of the junction unmatched. The CDR3 loop spans 17 amino acids. The CDR3 DNA sequence: TGTGCCAGCAGCTTAGTTGGGACTAGCGGGGGCAAAGAGACCCAGTACTTC. This sequence encodes CASSLVGTSGGKETQYF.

This chain's CDR3 is CASSTSVRVSVNYGYTF. The CDR3 bases are TGTGCCAGTAGTACGTCGGTTCGGGTATCGGTTAACTATGGCTACACCTTC. This chain joins TRBV19 and TRBJ1-2, with D unresolved. Germline loops: CDR1 LNHDA, CDR2 SQIVND (reference sequence). Trimming shortened V by 4 bases and J by 1 base, and 19 bases separated the two germline ends. The CDR3 runs 17 residues.

This clone appeared once. The chain has TRBV19 and TRBJ2-4, with D possibly matching TRBD1 (6 bases). Germline V lookup: CDR1 LNHDA, CDR2 SQIVND (reference sequence). The CDR3 has 14 amino acids. V shed 3 bases and J shed 6 bases, with 12 bases lying between them. CDR3 coding DNA: TGTGCCAGTAGTATGCAGGGGTTGGGAAACATTCAGTACTTC. This gives the protein CASSMQGLGNIQYF.

The chain uses TRBV6-2 or TRBV6-3 and TRBJ1-2; TRBD1 matches 10 bases. With V trimmed by 0 bases and J by 3 bases, 1 base remained unmatched. The CDR3 consists of 15 residues. Germline values: CDR1 MNHEY, CDR2 SVGEGT. The CDR3 DNA sequence: TGTGCCAGCAGTTACTCCGGGACAGGGGACTATGGCTACACCTTC. Residues: CASSYSGTGDYGYTF.

V is TRBV27 and J is TRBJ1-5; possible D gene TRBD1, 5 bases. The CDR3 length is 14 residues. Germline CDR1 MNHEY, CDR2 SMNVEV (reference sequence). V dropped 2 bases and J dropped 3 bases, with 8 bases sitting between them. Written as DNA, the CDR3 is TGTGCCAGCAGTTTAGCAGGGAACAATCAGCCCCAGCATTTT. Its translation is CASSLAGNNQPQHF.

This CDR3 reads CASSLGEPGLAGARGDTQYF. The CDR3 DNA sequence: TGTGCCAGTAGCCTAGGAGAGCCGGGACTAGCGGGGGCCCGCGGAGATACGCAGTATTTT. This chain connects TRBV19 to TRBJ2-3, with TRBD2 matching 14 bases. Trimming took 6 bases from V and 5 from J; bases not matched to a gene: 19. This CDR3 region has 20 residues. Germline CDR1 and CDR2: LNHDA and SQIVND (reference sequence).

This clone has just one count. The chain uses TRBV7-6 and TRBJ1-1, with no clear D. Germline V gives CDR1 SGHVS, CDR2 FNYEAQ. This CDR3 is 14 amino acids long. Trimming shortened V by 7 bases and J by 4 bases, and 16 bases separated the two germline ends. In DNA form, the CDR3 reads TGTGCCAGCAACGCAATCGGGTTCGGCACTGAAGCTTTCTTT. Its protein is CASNAIGFGTEAFF. Variable domain in full (rest from reference TRBV7-6 and TRBJ1-1): GAGVSQSPRYKVTKRGQDVALRCDPISGHVSLYWYRQALGQGPEFLTYFNYEAQQDKSGLPNDRFSAERPEGSISTLTIQRTEQRDSAMYRCASNAIGFGTEAFFGQGTRLTVV.

This clone has only a few counts. The chain has TRBV7-6 and TRBJ2-5; a possible D gene is TRBD1 (6 bases). The germline V gene encodes CDR1 SGHVS and CDR2 FNYEAQ. V was trimmed by 5 bases and J by 1 base, leaving 8 bases between them. This CDR3 has 13 amino acids. The CDR3 is CASSPDSQETQYF. The CDR3 bases are TGTGCCAGCAGCCCGGACAGCCAAGAGACCCAGTACTTC.

J is TRBJ2-4 and V is TRBV27; D is perhaps TRBD2 (7 bases). With 3 bases removed from V and 0 bases from J, the gap between germline ends came to 18 bases. Germline lookup yields CDR1 MNHEY and CDR2 SMNVEV (reference sequence). There are 18 residues in the CDR3. CDR3 sequence: CASSFRGGLGIAKNIQYF. The CDR3 nucleotides read TGTGCCAGCAGTTTTAGGGGGGGTCTAGGAATAGCCAAAAACATTCAGTACTTC.

This clone has only one observation. The genes are TRBV19 and TRBJ1-1; 9 nucleotides agree with TRBD1. CDR1 and CDR2 (germline): LNHDA, SQIVND (reference sequence). Trimming removed 4 bases from V and 4 bases from J; junction bases left unmatched: 7. The CDR3 totals 15 residues. CDR3 bases: TGTGCCAGTAGTACCCCGGACAGGGGAAGCACTGAAGCTTTCTTT. Translated: CASSTPDRGSTEAFF. Drawing the rest from reference TRBV19 and TRBJ1-1, the complete variable domain is DGGITQSPKYLFRKEGQNVTLSCEQNLNHDAMYWYRQDPGQGLRLIYYSQIVNDFQKGDIAEGYSVSREKKESFPLTVTSAQKNPTAFYLCASSTPDRGSTEAFFGQGTRLTVV.